This T cell receptor beta chain was identified during a study of blood T cell repertoires in COVID-19. Study background: For recovered donors of Cohort 3, there were two negative PCRs, clearance, or symptom resolution.

In the source study's methods: Nucleated cell number was recorded as an estimate derived from reference gene primer amplification. TCRdb keeps only in-frame clones here, not all; method: immunoSEQ multiplex PCR. D and trimming come from the DNA, and the V and J calls and clone size come from that table. The table shows about 190,000 clones, with 86% occurring only once. CDR3 size: 14 residues. Germline assignment: CDR1 MNHEY and CDR2 SVGAGI. Trimming stripped 6 bases from V and 5 bases from J, with 13 bases between. Source material: PBMCs or T cells enriched from blood (not recorded which). The receptor's source is a woman aged 40-49 years in a cohort exposed to, infected with or recovered from COVID-19 (not recorded which). This chain connects TRBV6-5 to TRBJ2-2; D gene unclear. This chain's CDR3 is CASRTQRPTGELFF. The CDR3 nucleotides read TGTGCCAGCAGGACTCAGCGTCCAACCGGGGAGCTGTTTTTT.